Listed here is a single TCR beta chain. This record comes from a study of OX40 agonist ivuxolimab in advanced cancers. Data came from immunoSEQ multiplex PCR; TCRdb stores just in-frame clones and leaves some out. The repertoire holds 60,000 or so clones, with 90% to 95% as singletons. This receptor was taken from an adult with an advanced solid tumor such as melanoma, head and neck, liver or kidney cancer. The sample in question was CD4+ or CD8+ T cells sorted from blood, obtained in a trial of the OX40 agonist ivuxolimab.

The CDR3 loop reads CASSFPPGGSTDTQYF. The CDR3 DNA is TGTGCCAGCAGTTTCCCCCCAGGGGGTAGCACAGATACGCAGTATTTT. The J gene is TRBJ2-3, the V gene TRBV28; 7 bases fit TRBD1. The CDR3 covers 16 residues. Germline V gene sequence: CDR1 MDHEN, CDR2 SYDVKM. Trimming removed 3 bases from V and 0 bases from J; junction bases left unmatched: 6.